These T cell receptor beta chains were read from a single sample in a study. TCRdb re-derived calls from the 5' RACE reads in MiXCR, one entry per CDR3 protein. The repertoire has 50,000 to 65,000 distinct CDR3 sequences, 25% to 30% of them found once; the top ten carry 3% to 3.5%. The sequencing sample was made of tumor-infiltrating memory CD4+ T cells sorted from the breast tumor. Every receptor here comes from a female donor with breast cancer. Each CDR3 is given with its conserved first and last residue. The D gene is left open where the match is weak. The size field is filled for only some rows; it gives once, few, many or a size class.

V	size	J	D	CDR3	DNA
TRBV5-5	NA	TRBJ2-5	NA	CASSYWGEQETQYF	TGTGCCAGCAGCTACTGGGGGGAACAAGAGACCCAGTACTTC
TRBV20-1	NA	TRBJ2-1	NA	CSASRPYNEQFF	TGCAGTGCCTCCCGTCCCTACAATGAGCAGTTCTTC
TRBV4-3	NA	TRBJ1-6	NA	CASSQDDTASPLHF	TGCGCCAGCAGCCAAGATGACACAGCTTCACCCCTCCACTTT
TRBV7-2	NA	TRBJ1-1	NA	CASSLGSMNTEAFF	TGTGCCAGCAGCTTAGGATCCATGAACACTGAAGCTTTCTTT
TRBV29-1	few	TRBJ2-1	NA	CSVERWQGSYNEQFF	TGCAGCGTTGAGCGTTGGCAGGGATCCTACAATGAGCAGTTCTTC
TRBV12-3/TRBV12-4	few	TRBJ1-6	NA	CASSYAGTVNSPLHF	TGTGCCAGCAGTTATGCCGGGACGGTTAATTCACCCCTCCACTTT
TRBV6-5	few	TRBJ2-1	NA	CASQPTFSYNEQFF	TGTGCCAGCCAACCCACATTTTCCTACAATGAGCAGTTCTTC
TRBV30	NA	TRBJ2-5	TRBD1	CAFNKGAQVETQYF	TGTGCCTTTAACAAGGGGGCACAAGTAGAGACCCAGTACTTC
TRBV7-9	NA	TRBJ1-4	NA	CASSVGTLGEKLFF	TGTGCCAGCAGTGTCGGGACCTTGGGGGAAAAACTGTTTTTT
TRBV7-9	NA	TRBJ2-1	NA	CASSLSLVQYNEQFF	TGTGCCAGCAGCTTGTCCTTGGTGCAGTACAATGAGCAGTTCTTC
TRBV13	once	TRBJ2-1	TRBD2	CASSPSTSGRFNEQFF	TGTGCCAGCAGCCCCTCAACTAGCGGGAGGTTCAATGAGCAGTTCTTC
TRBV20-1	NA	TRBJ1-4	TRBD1	CSAPGQSNEKLFF	TGCAGTGCCCCGGGACAGTCTAATGAAAAACTGTTTTTT
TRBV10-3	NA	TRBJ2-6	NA	CAISTGYSGANVLTF	TGTGCCATCAGTACAGGGTATTCTGGGGCCAACGTCCTGACTTTC
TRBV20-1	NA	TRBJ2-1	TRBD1	CSARGTGVNEQFF	TGCAGTGCTAGGGGCACAGGGGTCAATGAGCAGTTCTTC
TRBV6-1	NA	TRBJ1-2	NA	CASSTMGARSIGYTF	TGTGCCAGCAGTACCATGGGGGCCAGATCCATTGGCTACACCTTC
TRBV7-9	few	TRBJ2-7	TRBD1	CASSCGQDEQYF	TGTGCCAGCAGCTGCGGACAGGACGAGCAGTACTTC
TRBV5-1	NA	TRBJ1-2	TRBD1	CASSKNGQGDGYTF	TGCGCCAGCAGCAAAAATGGACAGGGAGACGGCTACACCTTC
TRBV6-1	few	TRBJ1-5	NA	CASSDRDRRHQPQHF	TGTGCCAGCAGTGACCGGGACCGCCGCCATCAGCCCCAGCATTTT
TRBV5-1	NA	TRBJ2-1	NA	CAGSLAHQANEQFF	TGCGCCGGCAGCTTGGCCCATCAGGCCAATGAGCAGTTCTTC
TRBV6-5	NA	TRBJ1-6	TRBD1	CASSYGTGDESPLHF	TGTGCCAGCAGTTATGGGACAGGGGATGAATCACCCCTCCACTTT
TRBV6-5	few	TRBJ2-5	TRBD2	CASRVVASGSRKTQYF	TGTGCCAGCAGAGTGGTGGCTAGCGGGAGTCGGAAGACCCAGTACTTC
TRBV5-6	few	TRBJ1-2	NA	CASSFGGLGYGYTF	TGTGCCAGCAGCTTTGGGGGGCTCGGCTATGGCTACACCTTC
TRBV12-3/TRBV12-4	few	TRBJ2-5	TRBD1	CASRGTGRETQYF	TGTGCCAGCAGGGGGACAGGGAGAGAGACCCAGTACTTC
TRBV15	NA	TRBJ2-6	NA	CATSRGTSSGANVLTF	TGTGCCACCAGCAGAGGAACGAGCTCTGGGGCCAACGTCCTGACTTTC
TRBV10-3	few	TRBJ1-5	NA	CATRAYSNQPQHF	TGTGCCACCAGGGCCTATAGCAATCAGCCCCAGCATTTT
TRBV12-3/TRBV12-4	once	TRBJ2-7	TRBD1	CASSRTGNSYEQYF	TGTGCCAGCAGTCGGACAGGGAACTCCTACGAGCAGTACTTC
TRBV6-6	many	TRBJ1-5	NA	CARQGNQPQHF	TGTGCCCGCCAGGGGAATCAGCCCCAGCATTTT
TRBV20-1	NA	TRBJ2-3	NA	CSARADPAAGDTQYF	TGCAGTGCTAGAGCCGATCCGGCGGCAGGAGATACGCAGTATTTT
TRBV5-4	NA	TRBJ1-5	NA	CASSLNGGNQPQHF	TGTGCCAGCAGCTTGAACGGGGGCAATCAGCCCCAGCATTTT
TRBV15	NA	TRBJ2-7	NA	CATSRPDENEQYF	TGTGCCACCAGCAGACCGGACGAGAACGAGCAGTACTTC
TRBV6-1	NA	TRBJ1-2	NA	CASSEASVRLYTF	TGTGCCAGCAGTGAAGCGTCCGTCCGTCTCTACACCTTC
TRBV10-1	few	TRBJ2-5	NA	CASSAGDRDGETQYF	TGCGCCAGCAGTGCGGGAGATCGAGACGGAGAGACCCAGTACTTC
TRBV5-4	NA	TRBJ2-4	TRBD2	CASSIAGLAKNIQYF	TGTGCCAGCAGCATAGCGGGGCTAGCCAAAAACATTCAGTACTTC
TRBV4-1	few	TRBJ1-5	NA	CASSRLGVPNQPQHF	TGCGCCAGCAGCCGACTTGGCGTCCCTAATCAGCCCCAGCATTTT
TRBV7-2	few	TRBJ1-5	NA	CASSLQANQPQHF	TGTGCCAGCAGCTTACAGGCAAATCAGCCCCAGCATTTT
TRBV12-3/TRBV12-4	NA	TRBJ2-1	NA	CASSWGSSYNEQFF	TGTGCCAGCAGTTGGGGGAGCTCCTACAATGAGCAGTTCTTC
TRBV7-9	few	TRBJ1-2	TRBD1	CASSFPFPDRGGYTF	TGTGCCAGCAGCTTCCCTTTTCCTGACAGGGGCGGCTACACCTTC
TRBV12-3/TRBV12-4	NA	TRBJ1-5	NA	CASSTGDQPQHF	TGTGCCAGCAGCACGGGAGATCAGCCCCAGCATTTT
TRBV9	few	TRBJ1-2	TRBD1	CASSVVGTGGRGYTF	TGTGCCAGCAGCGTAGTTGGGACAGGGGGCCGAGGCTACACCTTC
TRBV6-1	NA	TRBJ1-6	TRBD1	CATEGQGFFNSPLHF	TGTGCTACTGAAGGACAGGGATTTTTTAATTCACCCCTCCACTTT
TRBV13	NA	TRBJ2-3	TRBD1	CASGDRGHTDTQYF	TGTGCCAGCGGGGACAGGGGGCACACAGATACGCAGTATTTT
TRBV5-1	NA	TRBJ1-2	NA	CASSEDTRVGGGSGYTF	TGCGCCAGCAGCGAGGATACCCGGGTCGGTGGGGGAAGTGGCTACACCTTC
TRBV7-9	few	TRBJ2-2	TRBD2	CASSLRTSGGGELFF	TGTGCCAGCAGCCTACGGACTAGCGGAGGCGGGGAGCTGTTTTTT
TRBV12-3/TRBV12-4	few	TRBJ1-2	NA	CASSSTVDRYYGYTF	TGTGCCAGCAGCTCAACCGTGGACAGATACTATGGCTACACCTTC
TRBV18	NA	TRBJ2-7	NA	CASSPRQNYEQYF	TGTGCCAGCTCACCTCGACAGAACTACGAGCAGTACTTC
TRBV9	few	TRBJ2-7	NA	CASSVDARSYEQYF	TGTGCCAGCAGCGTAGACGCCAGGTCCTACGAGCAGTACTTC
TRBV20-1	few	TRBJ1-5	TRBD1	CSASSTGGRGSNQPQHF	TGCAGTGCTAGTTCGACAGGGGGAAGGGGGAGCAATCAGCCCCAGCATTTT
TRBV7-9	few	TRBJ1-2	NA	CASSPGTVNYGYTF	TGTGCCAGCAGCCCTGGGACGGTTAACTATGGCTACACCTTC